This T cell receptor beta chain was retrieved from a study of regulatory T cells in long-lasting Graves disease. Study-level findings and limits: TRBV28, TRBJ1-2 and TRBJ2-5 emerged as the favored segments in persistent disease. Patients with persistent Graves' had lower TCR diversity than newly diagnosed patients.

This clonotype was picked up a small number of times. Its antigen remains unknown. CDR3-region Arm-PCR and iRepertoire HTBI primers produced the TCR beta libraries. TCRdb re-analysed the multiplex PCR reads in MiXCR, keeping a single row per CDR3 protein. The sample consists of 300,000 to 500,000 distinct CDR3 sequences, under 25% of them appearing once. Per the germline V gene, CDR1 is SGDLS and CDR2 is YYNGEE. The CDR3 loop spans 15 amino acids. Trimming took off 4 bases at V and 5 bases at J, with 18 bases between the two ends. Sample time point: persistent/refractory GD, antithyroid drugs over 5 years with positive TRAb. PBMC-extracted RNA yielded the TCR library.

This material consisted of peripheral blood mononuclear cells (PBMCs), taken when the disease was refractory, from a patient treated with antithyroid drugs. V and J are TRBV9 and TRBJ1-1, with D perhaps TRBD1 (5 bases). The receptor was isolated from a female donor with Graves disease. The DNA of the CDR3 is TGTGCCAGCAGCTCCGTGGTGGGGGGAAGGACTGAAGCTTTCTTT. It codes for CASSSVVGGRTEAFF.